This T cell receptor beta chain was identified in a study of T cells after posttransplantation cyclophosphamide. This table comes from immunoSEQ multiplex PCR, and its TCRdb copy is limited to in-frame clones, with some not included. This sample has about 19,000 clones, with under 80% found just once. V lost 3 bases and J lost 7; bases outside the gene matches: 15. CDR1 MDHEN and CDR2 SYDVKM come from the germline V gene. This CDR3 contains 17 residues. Busulfan-fludarabine conditioning, marrow transplant, and cyclophosphamide on days +3 and +4 were administered. Sequencing used PBMCs, obtained after an allogeneic stem cell transplant with post-transplant cyclophosphamide. This receptor was identified in a male patient aged 30 to 40 who received an allogeneic stem cell transplant from a related donor, was CMV-positive, and had acute GVHD only. Some of these T cells may belong to the graft donor. This chain joins TRBV28 and TRBJ2-7, with TRBD1 identical over 10 bases. CDR3 loop: CASSFSFWDRGLGEQYF. The CDR3 DNA reads as TGTGCCAGCAGTTTTAGTTTCTGGGACAGGGGATTGGGGGAGCAGTACTTC.